Listed here are 14 T cell receptor beta chains from one sample, sequenced in a study of blood T cells in healthy people across ages. A second PCR of 7 to 11 cycles used a sample-barcoded 5' primer and a J-beta primer mix. MiXCR, applied by TCRdb to the 5' RACE reads, yields one record per CDR3 protein. This sample has around 1.7 million distinct CDR3 sequences, with roughly 28% found just once. The material sequenced was blood. The receptors shown here come from a woman in her thirties in good health.

This clonotype was picked up a small number of times. Here the CDR3 reads CASSSTGWSEQYF. The CDR3 DNA reads TGTGCCAGCAGCTCGACAGGGTGGAGCGAGCAGTACTTC. V and J are TRBV11-2 and TRBJ2-7, with 7 bases matching TRBD1. Per germline, CDR1 SGHAT and CDR2 FQNNGV. V was clipped by 4 bases and J by 6 bases; unmatched bases: 6. The CDR3 has 13 residues.

The J gene is TRBJ1-1, the V gene TRBV5-1, with 7 bases identical to TRBD1. J was trimmed by 5 bases and V by 3 bases; bases with no gene match: 10. Germline lookup yields CDR1 SGHRS and CDR2 YFSETQ. The CDR3 sequence is 15 residues long. The CDR3, as DNA: TGCGCCAGCAGCTCGGCGCCACAGGGGTATACTGAAGCTTTCTTT. Translating it yields CASSSAPQGYTEAFF.

This clonotype turned up a few times. The genes are TRBV7-2 and TRBJ2-7; 7 bases agree with TRBD1. There are 15 residues in the CDR3. In germline, CDR1 is SGHTA, CDR2 FQGNSA. Trimming removed 5 bases from V and 0 bases from J; junction bases left unmatched: 7. The CDR3 protein is CASSPGQAISYEQYF. CDR3 coding DNA: TGTGCCAGCAGCCCAGGACAGGCTATCTCCTACGAGCAGTACTTC.

The chain uses TRBV6-1 and TRBJ2-7; 7 nucleotides line up with TRBD1. This CDR3 is 15 amino acids long. Germline assignment: CDR1 MNHNS and CDR2 SASEGT. V lost 3 bases, J lost 2 bases, and 7 bases stayed unmatched. The CDR3 DNA reads TGTGCCAGCAGTGACGCGACAGGGTGGGCCTACGAGCAGTACTTC. It codes for CASSDATGWAYEQYF.

This chain uses TRBV12-3 or TRBV12-4 with TRBJ1-1, with D unclear. This CDR3 is built from 14 residues. V lost 5 bases and J 1 base, leaving 11 bases between the germline ends. CDR3 protein: CASSPNGRNTEAFF. The CDR3 DNA reads TGTGCCAGCAGTCCGAATGGGAGGAACACTGAAGCTTTCTTT.

The chain uses TRBV6-5 and TRBJ1-5, with 9 bases matching TRBD1. Trimming cost V 5 bases and J 1 base; bases outside gene matches: 3. This CDR3 has 15 amino acids. Germline loops: CDR1 MNHEY, CDR2 SVGAGI. In DNA, the CDR3 is TGTGCCAGCAGTATGGACAGGGGAAGCAATCAGCCCCAGCATTTT. Translation: CASSMDRGSNQPQHF.

Comment on this clonotype: One junction end does not reproduce the germline sequence, and a read error may be involved. This chain links TRBV4-3 with TRBJ2-1; the D is unclear. The germline V gene encodes CDR1 LGHNA and CDR2 YSLEER. The CDR3 is made up of 13 amino acids. The CDR3 DNA reads as TGCGCCGGCAGCCAAGGGCCTCAATCGGAGCAGTTCTTC. Its translation is CAGSQGPQSEQFF.

The rearrangement links TRBV20-1 to TRBJ2-1; a possible D gene is TRBD2 (6 bases). V was cut by 3 bases and J by 7 bases, with 16 bases left in between. CDR3 length: 14 residues. Germline CDR1 is DFQATT and CDR2 is SNEGSKA (reference sequence). The CDR3 DNA sequence: TGCAGTGCTAGGGGGGGTCTAGGAGTAAATGAGCAGTTCTTC. It yields the protein CSARGGLGVNEQFF.

This clonotype was counted at least ten times. The genes are TRBV2 and TRBJ2-6; D unclear. This CDR3 has 17 residues. Trimming cost V 5 bases and J 0 bases, with 14 bases left between them. The germline V gene has CDR1 SNHLY and CDR2 FYNNEI. CDR3: CASSSQPGPSGANVLTF. Here the CDR3 DNA reads TGTGCCAGCAGTTCGCAACCCGGTCCCTCTGGGGCCAACGTCCTGACTTTC.

At least ten counts were recorded for this clonotype. This chain connects TRBV20-1 to TRBJ2-7; a weak D match, TRBD2 (5 bases). V was cut by 5 bases and J by 6 bases, with 11 bases left in between. The CDR3 contains 11 residues. CDR1 is DFQATT and CDR2 is SNEGSKA in the germline V gene (reference sequence). CDR3 sequence reads: CSAEGSVEQYF. CDR3 DNA sequence: TGCAGTGCTGAGGGATCCGTCGAGCAGTACTTC.

The table lists this clonotype with many counts. This chain links TRBV7-2 with TRBJ2-1, with D tentatively TRBD2 (5 bases). Germline V gene data show CDR1 as SGHTA and CDR2 as FQGNSA. V lost 5 bases and J lost 10, with 15 bases in between. This CDR3 spans 13 amino acids. CDR3: CASSPRGSREQFF. The DNA for the CDR3 is TGTGCCAGCAGCCCCCGGGGTAGCAGAGAGCAGTTCTTC.

A word on this clonotype: This may be a read error, as it is one base from a much larger clone. The J gene is TRBJ1-2, the V gene TRBV15, with 8 bases fitting TRBD1. This CDR3 region has 16 residues. Germline loops: CDR1 LNHNV, CDR2 YYDKDF (reference sequence). For the CDR3, the DNA is TGTGCCACCAGCAGCCTCTCAGGACAGGGAGGATATGACTACACCTTC. It encodes CATSSLSGQGGYDYTF.

The chain combines TRBV5-1 with TRBJ1-6; 7 positions match TRBD1. This CDR3 spans 15 amino acids. The germline CDR1 and CDR2 sequences are SGHRS and YFSETQ. With V trimmed by 4 bases and J by 5 bases, 6 bases remained unmatched. Written as DNA, the CDR3 is TGCGCCAGCAGCGCCGGGACAGCTGATAATTCACCCCTCCACTTT. Translation gives CASSAGTADNSPLHF.

V is TRBV2 and J is TRBJ1-1; a possible D gene is TRBD1 (6 bases). The CDR3 covers 14 residues. Looked up from germline, CDR1 is SNHLY and CDR2 is FYNNEI. V lost 3 bases to trimming and J lost 4 bases, with 12 bases between them. Here the CDR3 reads CASSEGATSTEAFF. The CDR3 region has the DNA TGTGCCAGCAGTGAGGGGGCCACCAGCACTGAAGCTTTCTTT.